This T cell receptor (beta chain) was found in a study of cytomegalovirus exposure and HLA in healthy donors. Points from the study as a whole: Some V segments, including TRBV6-2 and TRBV6-3, were excluded as indistinguishable.

This clone was counted a single time. Its antigen is still unknown. Germline V lookup: CDR1 SGHDT, CDR2 YYEEEE. This CDR3 is built from 15 residues. Trimming stripped 2 bases from V and 8 bases from J, with 17 bases between. The PCR contained 60 Vbeta and 13 Jbeta primers. The data were produced by immunoSEQ multiplex PCR, yet TCRdb's version contains in-frame clones alone and is incomplete. The sample includes some 210,000 clones, around four fifths of them seen just once. This sequence joins TRBV5-6 and TRBJ2-4; D possibly corresponds to TRBD1 (5 bases). The specimen sequenced was PBMCs. This clonotype was sampled from a male donor in good health and CMV-seronegative. The CDR3 DNA is TGTGCCAGCAGCTTCTTTGACCCCCAAGGGGACATTCAGTACTTC. Translation gives CASSFFDPQGDIQYF.